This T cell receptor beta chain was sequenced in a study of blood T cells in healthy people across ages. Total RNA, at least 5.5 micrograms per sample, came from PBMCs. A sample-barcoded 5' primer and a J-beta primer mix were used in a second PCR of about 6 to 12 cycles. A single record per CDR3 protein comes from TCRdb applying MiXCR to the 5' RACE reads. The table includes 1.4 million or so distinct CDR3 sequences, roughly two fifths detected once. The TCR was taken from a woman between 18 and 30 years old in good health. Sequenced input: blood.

The CDR3 region has the DNA TGTGCCAGCAGCTTTAACAGGGGGGGCAATGAGCAGTTCTTC. Translation gives CASSFNRGGNEQFF. The rearrangement joins TRBV7-2 to TRBJ2-1; tentative D call: TRBD1 (8 bases). The CDR3 loop spans 14 amino acids. The V end was cut by 3 bases, the J end by 6 bases, with 12 bases between. Germline V gene data show CDR1 as SGHTA and CDR2 as FQGNSA.